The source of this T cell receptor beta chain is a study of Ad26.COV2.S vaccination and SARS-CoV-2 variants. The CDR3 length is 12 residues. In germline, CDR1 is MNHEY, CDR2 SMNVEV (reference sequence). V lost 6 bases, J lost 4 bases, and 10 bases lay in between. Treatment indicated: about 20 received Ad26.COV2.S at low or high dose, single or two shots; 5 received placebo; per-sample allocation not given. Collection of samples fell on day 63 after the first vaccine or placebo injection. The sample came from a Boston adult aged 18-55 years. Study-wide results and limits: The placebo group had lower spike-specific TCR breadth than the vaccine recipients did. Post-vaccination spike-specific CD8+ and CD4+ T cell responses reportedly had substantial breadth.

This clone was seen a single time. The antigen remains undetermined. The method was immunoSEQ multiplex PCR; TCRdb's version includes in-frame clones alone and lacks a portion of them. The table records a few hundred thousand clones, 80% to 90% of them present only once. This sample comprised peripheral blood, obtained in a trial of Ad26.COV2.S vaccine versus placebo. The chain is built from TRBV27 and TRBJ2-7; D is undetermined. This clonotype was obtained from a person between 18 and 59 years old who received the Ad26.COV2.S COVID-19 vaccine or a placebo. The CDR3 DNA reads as TGTGCCAGCAGCCCTAGTGGGTACGAGCAGTACTTC. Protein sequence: CASSPSGYEQYF.